A selection of T cell receptor beta chains follows, all from one sample in a study of beta chain features in type 1 diabetes. The protocol was immunoSEQ multiplex PCR, while the TCRdb copy is restricted to in-frame clones and leaves out a portion. Here the sample spans fewer than 350,000 clones, 15% being singletons. Input material: naive CD4+ T cells from blood. The receptors stem from a man between 18 and 29 years old with type 1 diabetes. Both conserved end residues are part of each CDR3. D genes are given only for firm matches. The size field is filled for only some rows; it gives once, few, many or a size class.

D gene: .
J gene: TRBJ1-2
CDR3 length: 15
V gene: TRBV10-3
clone size: .
CDR3 protein: CATGGTPTSNYGYTF
CDR3 DNA: TGTGCCACTGGAGGAACCCCGACCTCTAACTATGGCTACACCTTC

D gene: TRBD2
J gene: TRBJ2-7
CDR3 length: 15
V gene: TRBV6-5
clone size: .
CDR3 protein: CASSVRVGLAYEQYF
CDR3 DNA: TGTGCCAGCAGTGTACGAGTAGGACTAGCCTACGAGCAGTACTTC

D gene: .
J gene: TRBJ2-3
CDR3 length: 15
V gene: TRBV28
clone size: .
CDR3 protein: CASSLLSSSTDTQYF
CDR3 DNA: TGTGCCAGCAGTTTATTATCCAGTAGCACAGATACGCAGTATTTT

D gene: TRBD1
J gene: TRBJ2-6
CDR3 length: 18
V gene: TRBV14
clone size: few
CDR3 protein: CASSRRTGPATGANVLTF
CDR3 DNA: TGTGCCAGCAGCCGAAGGACAGGGCCTGCTACTGGGGCCAACGTCCTGACTTTC

D gene: TRBD1
J gene: TRBJ2-5
CDR3 length: 13
V gene: TRBV27
clone size: .
CDR3 protein: CASSQDRDETQYF
CDR3 DNA: TGTGCCAGCAGCCAAGACAGGGACGAGACCCAGTACTTC

D gene: TRBD2
J gene: TRBJ2-6
CDR3 length: 18
V gene: TRBV19
clone size: .
CDR3 protein: CASSPGLARSSGANVLTF
CDR3 DNA: TGTGCCAGTAGCCCGGGACTAGCCAGATCCTCTGGGGCCAACGTCCTGACTTTC

D gene: TRBD1
J gene: TRBJ1-2
CDR3 length: 15
V gene: TRBV7-2
clone size: .
CDR3 protein: CASSPAGTGGFGYTF
CDR3 DNA: TGTGCCAGCAGCCCGGCCGGGACAGGGGGCTTTGGCTACACCTTC

D gene: TRBD2
J gene: TRBJ2-5
CDR3 length: 16
V gene: TRBV4-1
clone size: .
CDR3 protein: CASSQPTSGRKETQYF
CDR3 DNA: TGCGCCAGCAGCCAACCTACTAGCGGGAGAAAGGAGACCCAGTACTTC

D gene: TRBD1
J gene: TRBJ2-6
CDR3 length: 16
V gene: TRBV7-6
clone size: .
CDR3 protein: CASSSGDRAGANVLTF
CDR3 DNA: TGTGCCAGCAGCTCGGGGGACAGGGCTGGGGCCAACGTCCTGACTTTC

D gene: TRBD2
J gene: TRBJ2-3
CDR3 length: 17
V gene: TRBV4-2
clone size: few
CDR3 protein: CASSQELASGSPDTQYF
CDR3 DNA: TGTGCCAGCAGCCAAGAATTGGCTAGCGGGAGTCCAGATACGCAGTATTTT

D gene: TRBD2
J gene: TRBJ2-1
CDR3 length: 17
V gene: TRBV7-2
clone size: few
CDR3 protein: CASSSGTSFASYNEQFF
CDR3 DNA: TGTGCCAGCAGCTCCGGGACTAGTTTTGCGTCCTACAATGAGCAGTTCTTC

D gene: .
J gene: TRBJ2-1
CDR3 length: 14
V gene: TRBV2
clone size: .
CDR3 protein: CASPERRSYNEQFF
CDR3 DNA: TGTGCCAGCCCGGAGCGGCGCTCCTACAATGAGCAGTTCTTC

D gene: .
J gene: TRBJ2-5
CDR3 length: 17
V gene: TRBV27
clone size: .
CDR3 protein: CASSSGQIGTGEETQYF
CDR3 DNA: TGTGCCAGCAGTTCGGGACAGATTGGGACGGGGGAAGAGACCCAGTACTTC

D gene: TRBD2
J gene: TRBJ2-1
CDR3 length: 15
V gene: TRBV28
clone size: .
CDR3 protein: CASSRGSSGGNEQFF
CDR3 DNA: TGTGCCAGCAGTCGAGGTTCTAGCGGAGGCAATGAGCAGTTCTTC

D gene: .
J gene: TRBJ1-1
CDR3 length: 15
V gene: TRBV23-1
clone size: many
CDR3 protein: CASSLGTPQGTEAFF
CDR3 DNA: TGCGCCAGCAGTCTAGGGACACCCCAGGGCACTGAAGCTTTCTTT

D gene: .
J gene: TRBJ1-3
CDR3 length: 15
V gene: TRBV4-1
clone size: few
CDR3 protein: CASSPGQTSGNTIYF
CDR3 DNA: TGCGCCAGCAGCCCCGGACAGACCTCTGGAAACACCATATATTTT

D gene: TRBD1
J gene: TRBJ2-5
CDR3 length: 15
V gene: TRBV7-2
clone size: few
CDR3 protein: CASSSGQAGQETQYF
CDR3 DNA: TGTGCCAGCAGCTCGGGACAGGCTGGCCAAGAGACCCAGTACTTC

D gene: TRBD1
J gene: TRBJ2-5
CDR3 length: 13
V gene: TRBV30
clone size: .
CDR3 protein: CAWSRGQEETQYF
CDR3 DNA: TGTGCCTGGAGTAGGGGACAGGAAGAGACCCAGTACTTC

D gene: TRBD2
J gene: TRBJ2-1
CDR3 length: 16
V gene: TRBV7-9
clone size: few
CDR3 protein: CASSLALAGTHNEQFF
CDR3 DNA: TGTGCCAGCAGCTTAGCACTAGCGGGGACCCACAATGAGCAGTTCTTC

D gene: .
J gene: TRBJ2-7
CDR3 length: 16
V gene: TRBV7-8
clone size: .
CDR3 protein: CASSFGSQGSRYEQYF
CDR3 DNA: TGTGCCAGCAGCTTCGGATCACAGGGTAGCCGGTACGAGCAGTACTTC

D gene: TRBD2
J gene: TRBJ2-7
CDR3 length: 14
V gene: TRBV28
clone size: .
CDR3 protein: CASSPPGGLAEQYF
CDR3 DNA: TGTGCCAGCAGCCCTCCGGGAGGTCTCGCCGAGCAGTACTTC

D gene: TRBD1
J gene: TRBJ2-5
CDR3 length: 12
V gene: TRBV27
clone size: few
CDR3 protein: CASSPGGATQYF
CDR3 DNA: TGTGCCAGCAGTCCAGGGGGTGCGACCCAGTACTTC

D gene: .
J gene: TRBJ2-7
CDR3 length: 14
V gene: TRBV5-1
clone size: .
CDR3 protein: CASSLELHSYEQYF
CDR3 DNA: TGCGCCAGCAGCTTGGAACTCCACTCCTACGAGCAATACTTC

D gene: .
J gene: TRBJ2-3
CDR3 length: 12
V gene: TRBV15
clone size: .
CDR3 protein: CATSRITDTQYF
CDR3 DNA: TGTGCCACCAGCAGAATAACAGATACGCAGTATTTT

D gene: TRBD2
J gene: TRBJ2-7
CDR3 length: 15
V gene: TRBV6-6
clone size: few
CDR3 protein: CASRGGLAGPYEQYF
CDR3 DNA: TGTGCCAGCAGGGGGGGACTAGCGGGACCATACGAGCAGTACTTC

D gene: .
J gene: TRBJ2-5
CDR3 length: 13
V gene: TRBV5-6
clone size: .
CDR3 protein: CASSLPAGMAQYF
CDR3 DNA: TGTGCCAGCAGCCTGCCTGCCGGGATGGCCCAGTACTTC

D gene: TRBD2
J gene: TRBJ2-1
CDR3 length: 14
V gene: TRBV4-1
clone size: .
CDR3 protein: CASSQEGLTNEQFF
CDR3 DNA: TGCGCCAGCAGCCAAGAGGGACTAACCAATGAGCAGTTCTTC

D gene: TRBD1
J gene: TRBJ1-2
CDR3 length: 11
V gene: TRBV7-9
clone size: few
CDR3 protein: CASGDRGGYTF
CDR3 DNA: TGTGCCAGCGGGGACAGAGGGGGCTACACCTTC

D gene: TRBD2
J gene: TRBJ2-1
CDR3 length: 17
V gene: TRBV11-1
clone size: few
CDR3 protein: CASSLRGLAGSYNEQFF
CDR3 DNA: TGTGCCAGCAGCTTACGGGGACTAGCGGGATCCTACAATGAGCAGTTCTTC

D gene: TRBD1
J gene: TRBJ2-3
CDR3 length: 16
V gene: TRBV18
clone size: few
CDR3 protein: CASSPSRTGGTDTQYF
CDR3 DNA: TGTGCCAGCTCACCATCGCGGACAGGGGGCACGGATACGCAGTATTTT

D gene: TRBD1
J gene: TRBJ1-4
CDR3 length: 15
V gene: TRBV18
clone size: .
CDR3 protein: CASSPRGTVDEKLFF
CDR3 DNA: TGTGCCAGCTCACCACGTGGGACAGTAGATGAAAAACTGTTTTTT

D gene: .
J gene: TRBJ2-4
CDR3 length: 13
V gene: TRBV27
clone size: few
CDR3 protein: CASSSTGRGIQYF
CDR3 DNA: TGTGCCAGCAGTTCAACAGGGAGGGGCATTCAGTACTTC

D gene: .
J gene: TRBJ2-2
CDR3 length: 16
V gene: TRBV5-6
clone size: few
CDR3 protein: CASSSQGFSTAGLLFF
CDR3 DNA: TGTGCCAGCAGCTCGCAGGGATTTTCCACTGCGGGATTGCTGTTTTTT

D gene: .
J gene: TRBJ2-2
CDR3 length: 16
V gene: TRBV4-3
clone size: few
CDR3 protein: CASSLSTGTNTGELFF
CDR3 DNA: TGCGCCAGCAGCCTGTCCACAGGGACAAACACCGGGGAGCTGTTTTTT

D gene: .
J gene: TRBJ1-5
CDR3 length: 16
V gene: TRBV6-6
clone size: .
CDR3 protein: CASTPGEGSSNQPQHF
CDR3 DNA: TGTGCCAGCACTCCCGGCGAGGGCTCCAGCAATCAGCCCCAGCATTTT

D gene: TRBD2
J gene: TRBJ2-5
CDR3 length: 13
V gene: TRBV7-2
clone size: few
CDR3 protein: CASSFAGGETQYF
CDR3 DNA: TGTGCCAGCAGCTTCGCGGGGGGTGAGACCCAGTACTTC

D gene: .
J gene: TRBJ1-1
CDR3 length: 15
V gene: TRBV19
clone size: .
CDR3 protein: CASSIQGFMNTEAFF
CDR3 DNA: TGTGCCAGTAGTATACAGGGATTCATGAACACTGAAGCTTTCTTT

D gene: .
J gene: TRBJ2-4
CDR3 length: 17
V gene: TRBV4-1
clone size: few
CDR3 protein: CASSQGRGLQGLNIQYF
CDR3 DNA: TGCGCCAGCAGCCAAGGGCGGGGATTGCAGGGTCTAAACATTCAGTACTTC

D gene: TRBD1
J gene: TRBJ2-7
CDR3 length: 13
V gene: TRBV19
clone size: few
CDR3 protein: CASMDRVADEQYF
CDR3 DNA: TGTGCCAGTATGGACAGGGTTGCTGACGAGCAGTACTTC

D gene: .
J gene: TRBJ2-3
CDR3 length: 12
V gene: TRBV6-6
clone size: few
CDR3 protein: CASSTGGDTQYF
CDR3 DNA: TGTGCCAGCAGTACTGGTGGAGATACGCAGTATTTT